This T cell receptor beta chain was documented in a study of blood T cell repertoires in COVID-19. Across the study: Spain, Italy and the United States supplied samples that represented acute and convalescent COVID-19. T cells, B-cell-depleted T cells, or PBMCs supplied cDNA or gDNA.

Under the authors' procedure: Quantification of nucleated cells was approximated via reference gene primer amplification. The protocol was immunoSEQ multiplex PCR, while the TCRdb copy is restricted to in-frame clones and leaves out a portion. The V and J calls and clone size were taken over from that table, and D and trimming were inferred from the DNA. Of approximately 93,000 clones detected, roughly 90% appear once; the ten largest clones hold roughly 30%. The V segment lost 4 bases and the J segment 8 bases; nucleotides outside the gene matches: 10. CDR3 length: 13 residues. Germline values: CDR1 SQVTM, CDR2 ANQGSEA.

The gene calls are TRBV29-1 and TRBJ1-2; 7 nucleotides align to TRBD1. The sequence was collected from a man aged 45-65 years with active or convalescent COVID-19. The sequenced sample was peripheral blood. CDR3 in DNA: TGCAGCGTTGGGTCGACAGGGACGGGCGGCTACACCTTC. Amino acids: CSVGSTGTGGYTF.